The 13 T cell receptor beta chains in this list originate from one sample, sequenced in a study of blood T cell repertoires in COVID-19. TCRdb's copy holds only in-frame clones and misses some; the assay was immunoSEQ multiplex PCR. The table has 150,000 to 200,000 clones, more than 75% seen once. The sample consisted of peripheral blood. All receptors derive from a human donor in a cohort sampled during active COVID-19.

The chain has TRBV4-1 and TRBJ2-3; tentatively, D is TRBD2 (6 bases). Trimming took 4 bases from V and 0 from J, leaving 14 bases between them. The CDR3 is 16 amino acids. CDR1 and CDR2 (germline): MGHRA, YSYEKL. The CDR3 sequence is CASSRAGPTSTDTQYF. DNA of the CDR3: TGCGCCAGCAGCCGCGCGGGGCCAACAAGCACAGATACGCAGTATTTT.

This clone was counted between two and nine times. The rearrangement links TRBV29-1 to TRBJ2-1; weak D call: TRBD2 (5 bases). The germline V gene encodes CDR1 SQVTM and CDR2 ANQGSEA. There are 17 residues in the CDR3. V was clipped by 2 bases and J by 1 base, with 18 bases between them. CDR3 in DNA: TGCAGCGTTGAACGGACCTCGGGGTCAAGGTCCTACAATGAGCAGTTCTTC. Protein: CSVERTSGSRSYNEQFF.

The chain carries TRBV3-1 (or the pseudogene TRBV3-2) and TRBJ1-1, with D hard to call. Germline CDR1 is LGHDT and CDR2 is YNNKEL (reference sequence). Trimming shortened V by 5 bases and J by 4 bases, and 5 bases separated the two germline ends. The CDR3 covers 11 residues. Here the CDR3 reads CASSTVTEAFF. The CDR3 DNA follows: TGTGCCAGCAGCACGGTCACTGAAGCTTTCTTT.

The chain uses TRBV6-2 or TRBV6-3 and TRBJ2-5; 9 positions match TRBD2. Germline V gene sequence: CDR1 MNHEY, CDR2 SVGEGT. CDR3 length: 16 residues. The V gene end was trimmed by 2 bases and the J gene end by 0 bases; junction bases not matched to a gene: 4. CDR3 sequence: CASSYLPSGDQETQYF. In DNA, the CDR3 is TGTGCCAGCAGTTACCTCCCTAGCGGGGACCAAGAGACCCAGTACTTC.

V and J are TRBV7-9 and TRBJ2-5; 10 bases align to TRBD2. Germline lookup yields CDR1 SEHNR and CDR2 FQNEAQ (reference sequence). This CDR3 has 14 residues. With 1 base clipped from V and 9 bases from J, the junction kept 5 bases outside the gene matches. The CDR3 DNA reads as TGTGCCAGCAGCTTAGGCACTAGCGGGATGTCCCAGTACTTC. It translates to CASSLGTSGMSQYF.

V and J are TRBV7-2 and TRBJ2-1; 13 nucleotides line up with TRBD2. CDR1 is SGHTA and CDR2 is FQGNSA in the germline V gene. This CDR3 has 15 amino acids. The J segment lost 8 bases and the V segment lost 5 bases, leaving 6 bases of the junction unmatched. For the CDR3, the DNA is TGTGCCAGCAGCCCCACTAGCGGGAGGGCCCATGAGCAGTTCTTC. The encoded protein is CASSPTSGRAHEQFF.

The rearrangement links TRBV6-1 to TRBJ1-2, with 7 bases matching TRBD1. CDR1 is MNHNS and CDR2 is SASEGT in the germline V gene. V was clipped by 1 base and J by 5 bases; unmatched bases: 7. The CDR3 consists of 15 residues. CDR3 region: CASSEEGDSAYGYTF. In DNA form, the CDR3 reads TGTGCCAGCAGTGAAGAAGGGGACAGTGCTTATGGCTACACCTTC.

This chain uses TRBV5-4 with TRBJ1-1; TRBD1 is a possible D gene (5 bases). V gave up 3 bases and J gave up 1 base, with 7 bases separating them. The germline V gene encodes CDR1 SGHNT and CDR2 YYREEE (reference sequence). The CDR3 runs 13 residues. CDR3 DNA: TGTGCCAGCAGCTCCAGGGAGAACACTGAAGCTTTCTTT. This translates into CASSSRENTEAFF.

The chain employs TRBV7-2 and TRBJ2-7; D possibly corresponds to TRBD1 (5 bases). The germline V gene has CDR1 SGHTA and CDR2 FQGNSA. Trimming cost V 1 base and J 6 bases, with 10 bases left between them. There are 13 residues in the CDR3. The CDR3, as DNA: TGTGCCAGCAGCTTAGAAGGGGCTACCGAGCAGTACTTC. It encodes CASSLEGATEQYF. Drawing the rest from reference TRBV7-2 and TRBJ2-7, the complete variable domain is GAGVSQSPSNKVTEKGKDVELRCDPISGHTALYWYRQSLGQGLEFLIYFQGNSAPDKSGLPSDRFSAERTGGSVSTLTIQRTQQEDSAVYLCASSLEGATEQYFGPGTRLTVT.

This clone was detected once. This chain joins TRBV15 and TRBJ2-4, with TRBD2 identical over 11 bases. With V trimmed by 5 bases and J by 3 bases, 3 bases remained unmatched. CDR1 and CDR2 (germline): LNHNV, YYDKDF (reference sequence). There are 15 residues in the CDR3. CDR3 loop: CATSFGTSGKNIQYF. The CDR3 DNA follows: TGTGCCACCAGCTTTGGGACTAGCGGCAAAAACATTCAGTACTTC.

V usage is TRBV4-1 and J usage is TRBJ1-6; possible D gene TRBD1, 6 bases. CDR1 and CDR2 from the germline V gene are MGHRA and YSYEKL. V lost 3 bases, J lost 6 bases, and 12 bases lay in between. The CDR3 length is 15 residues. In DNA form, the CDR3 reads TGCGCCAGCAGCCAGTCCGGGACACGTAATTCACCCCTCCACTTT. This codes for CASSQSGTRNSPLHF.

The genes are TRBV6-4 and TRBJ2-7; tentative D call: TRBD2 (6 bases). V lost 4 bases and J lost 3, with 13 bases in between. Germline V CDR1 and CDR2: MRHNA, SNTAGT. The CDR3 consists of 14 residues. The CDR3 DNA reads TGTGCCAGCAGTGGCGGGGACCGGAGCTACGAGCAGTACTTC. This gives the protein CASSGGDRSYEQYF.

The J gene is TRBJ2-3, the V gene TRBV24-1, with 7 positions matching TRBD2. The CDR3 is 14 amino acids. The germline V gene has CDR1 KGHDR and CDR2 SFDVKD. The V gene end was trimmed by 2 bases and the J gene end by 7 bases; junction bases not matched to a gene: 5. CDR3 bases: TGTGCCACCAGTGATTCCAGGCGGGGGAATACGCAGTATTTT. Its protein product is CATSDSRRGNTQYF.